Following are 30 T cell receptor beta chains from one sample sequenced in a study of memory CD4+ T cells and cytomegalovirus serostatus. Data came from immunoSEQ multiplex PCR; TCRdb stores just in-frame clones and leaves some out. This table has about 60,000 clones, 82% appearing once. The sort gate was single viable CD3+CD4+CD8-CD45RO+ cells for memory CD4+ T cells. The sample consisted of memory CD4+ T cells from blood. The receptors derive from an adult in good health and CMV-seronegative. Some clones in this sample may be carry-over from other donors' samples.

The V gene is TRBV5-6, the J gene TRBJ2-7; TRBD2 matches at 11 bases. The CDR3 is made up of 15 amino acids. Germline values: CDR1 SGHDT, CDR2 YYEEEE. The V and J ends lost 4 bases and 3 bases, in that order; junction bases with no gene match: 6. CDR3 protein: CASSLIGTSGYEQYF. The DNA for the CDR3 is TGTGCCAGCAGCCTGATTGGGACTAGCGGCTACGAGCAGTACTTC.

The V and J genes are TRBV30 and TRBJ2-7; 7 nucleotides line up with TRBD2. Germline values: CDR1 GTSNPN, CDR2 SVGIG (reference sequence). The CDR3 length is 11 residues. With 6 bases clipped from V and 3 bases from J, the junction kept 2 bases outside the gene matches. CDR3: CACGGFYEQYF. The DNA for the CDR3 is TGTGCCTGCGGGGGGTTCTACGAGCAGTACTTC.

The chain has TRBV27 and TRBJ2-7, with TRBD1 identical over 7 bases. Germline CDR1 MNHEY, CDR2 SMNVEV (reference sequence). CDR3 length: 13 amino acids. V shed 4 bases and J 2 bases; nucleotides not matched to a gene: 2. The CDR3 region is CASSWTGTYEQYF. DNA for the CDR3: TGTGCCAGCAGTTGGACAGGTACCTACGAGCAGTACTTC.

The chain uses TRBV7-8 and TRBJ2-7, with D unresolved. Germline CDR1 SGHVS, CDR2 FQNEAQ. V lost 5 bases and J 2 bases, leaving 13 bases between the germline ends. The CDR3 runs 14 residues. Here the CDR3 reads CASSRRSVPYEQYF. The CDR3 DNA reads TGTGCCAGCAGCCGTCGATCCGTCCCCTACGAGCAGTACTTC.

The rearrangement links TRBV5-1 to TRBJ1-2, with D uncertain. The CDR3 contains 14 residues. CDR1 and CDR2 from the germline V gene are SGHRS and YFSETQ. V dropped 0 bases and J dropped 4 bases, with 10 bases sitting between them. Here the CDR3 DNA reads TGCGCCAGCAGCTTGGGCGAACAGACCTATGGCTACACCTTC. Its translation is CASSLGEQTYGYTF.

The V call is TRBV30, the J call TRBJ2-6, with D tentatively TRBD1 (5 bases). Germline loops: CDR1 GTSNPN, CDR2 SVGIG (reference sequence). This CDR3 is 15 amino acids long. Trimming shortened V by 0 bases and J by 2 bases, and 8 bases separated the two germline ends. CDR3 in DNA: TGTGCCTGGAGTGTAGGGGAAGCTGGGGCCAACGTCCTGACTTTC. Its translation: CAWSVGEAGANVLTF.

This clone was detected only once. The rearrangement links TRBV27 to TRBJ2-1; D gene ambiguous. V lost 2 bases to trimming and J lost 1 base, with 9 bases between them. Germline CDR1 and CDR2: MNHEY and SMNVEV (reference sequence). The CDR3 is 15 amino acids. CDR3 protein: CASSLKLGSYNEQFF. CDR3 DNA: TGTGCCAGCAGTTTAAAACTGGGTTCCTACAATGAGCAGTTCTTC.

The chain carries TRBV30 and TRBJ1-5; perhaps TRBD1 as D (6 bases). V lost 3 bases and J 4 bases, leaving 19 bases between the germline ends. The CDR3 consists of 16 residues. The germline CDR1 and CDR2 sequences are GTSNPN and SVGIG (reference sequence). CDR3 sequence: CAWSVTGPRWNQPQHF. DNA of the CDR3: TGTGCCTGGAGCGTGACAGGTCCGAGGTGGAATCAGCCCCAGCATTTT.

This chain links TRBV5-1 with TRBJ2-5; 10 nucleotides agree with TRBD2. V dropped 4 bases and J dropped 5; count of bases not matched to a gene: 11. The V gene's germline CDR1 is SGHRS and CDR2 YFSETQ. The CDR3 has 16 amino acids. The CDR3 region is CASSARPSGRAETQYF. The CDR3 DNA is TGCGCCAGCAGCGCCCGTCCGAGCGGGAGGGCGGAGACCCAGTACTTC. Using reference TRBV5-1 and TRBJ2-5 for the parts outside the CDR3, the full variable domain is KAGVTQTPRYLIKTRGQQVTLSCSPISGHRSVSWYQQTPGQGLQFLFEYFSETQRNKGNFPGRFSGRQFSNSRSEMNVSTLELGDSALYLCASSARPSGRAETQYFGPGTRLLVL.

The chain joins TRBV19 to TRBJ2-1; a possible D gene is TRBD2 (6 bases). The CDR3 spans 15 residues. CDR1 and CDR2 from the germline V gene are LNHDA and SQIVND (reference sequence). V shed 3 bases and J shed 2 bases, with 11 bases lying between them. CDR3 sequence reads: CASSITAGTYNEQFF. In DNA, the CDR3 is TGTGCCAGTAGTATCACGGCGGGAACCTACAATGAGCAGTTCTTC.

This sequence joins TRBV7-6 and TRBJ2-3; 7 positions agree with TRBD2. Germline V lookup: CDR1 SGHVS, CDR2 FNYEAQ. V shed 5 bases and J 0 bases; nucleotides not matched to a gene: 2. The CDR3 extends over 14 amino acids. DNA for the CDR3: TGTGCCAGCAGCCCACTAGCGAGCACAGATACGCAGTATTTT. This translates into CASSPLASTDTQYF.

The chain links TRBV6-5 to TRBJ2-1; D ambiguous. Germline V CDR1 and CDR2: MNHEY, SVGAGI. The V and J ends lost 11 bases and 7 bases respectively, with 18 bases between them. The CDR3 is made up of 13 amino acids. The CDR3 sequence is CAASSYVENEQFF. The CDR3, as DNA: TGTGCCGCCAGCAGTTACGTGGAGAATGAGCAGTTCTTC.

V usage is TRBV28 and J usage is TRBJ1-5, with TRBD1 identical over 10 bases. The V gene end was trimmed by 3 bases and the J gene end by 0 bases; junction bases not matched to a gene: 8. The CDR3 loop spans 18 amino acids. The germline gives CDR1 MDHEN, CDR2 SYDVKM. CDR3 coding DNA: TGTGCCAGCAGTTTTTTGGACAGGGGGATCTATAGCAATCAGCCCCAGCATTTT. It specifies CASSFLDRGIYSNQPQHF.

This clone occurred once. The V and J genes are TRBV27 and TRBJ1-4, with 7 bases lining up with TRBD1. The CDR3 runs 14 residues. Trimming at V came to 7 bases and at J to 8 bases, leaving 10 bases not matched to a gene. The germline gives CDR1 MNHEY, CDR2 SMNVEV (reference sequence). The CDR3 sequence: CASKYRGLGEKLFF. The DNA for the CDR3 is TGTGCCAGCAAATACAGGGGCCTCGGGGAAAAACTGTTTTTT.

V gene TRBV4-3 combines with J gene TRBJ2-7, with TRBD2 as a possible D gene (6 bases). Germline V gene sequence: CDR1 LGHNA, CDR2 YSLEER. With 4 bases removed from V and 0 bases from J, the gap between germline ends came to 25 bases. There are 19 residues in the CDR3. The CDR3 DNA is TGCGCCAGCAGCCCAGTCGGGTGGCGGGGAATAAGGAGCTCCTACGAGCAGTACTTC. It translates to CASSPVGWRGIRSSYEQYF.

The V gene is TRBV11-2, the J gene TRBJ2-7; 7 bases align to TRBD2. The germline gives CDR1 SGHAT, CDR2 FQNNGV. V lost 4 bases to trimming and J lost 10 bases; unmatched junction nucleotides: 4. The CDR3 extends over 11 amino acids. CDR3 sequence reads: CASSSAGLQYF. Written as DNA, the CDR3 is TGTGCCAGCAGCTCGGCGGGACTACAGTACTTC.

The chain uses TRBV5-4 and TRBJ2-7; TRBD2 agrees at 7 bases. This CDR3 has 15 residues. Per germline, CDR1 SGHNT and CDR2 YYREEE (reference sequence). The junction had 7 bases not matched to a gene; V was cut back by 4 bases and J by 0 bases. The CDR3 sequence is CASSAGRDYSYEQYF. The CDR3, as DNA: TGTGCCAGCAGCGCGGGCCGGGACTACTCCTACGAGCAGTACTTC.

The chain combines TRBV10-3 with TRBJ2-3, with TRBD1 as a possible D gene (5 bases). Trimming cost V 5 bases and J 0 bases, with 12 bases left between them. Per germline, CDR1 ENHRY and CDR2 SYGVKD. The CDR3 covers 15 residues. The CDR3 here is CAISPDSFSTDTQYF. The CDR3 DNA reads as TGTGCCATCAGTCCAGACAGTTTCAGCACAGATACGCAGTATTTT.

The V and J genes are TRBV6-6 and TRBJ2-7; D unresolved. V was pared by 8 bases and J by 2 bases, with 13 bases between. The CDR3 consists of 13 residues. Germline CDR1 and CDR2: MNHNY and SVGAGI (reference sequence). The CDR3 loop is CASRPPSAYEQYF. The DNA of the CDR3 is TGTGCCAGCCGGCCGCCAAGCGCCTACGAGCAGTACTTC.

This chain uses TRBV7-3 with TRBJ2-3; a possible D gene is TRBD1 (6 bases). The CDR3 is 19 residues long. Germline V gene lookup returns CDR1 SGHTA and CDR2 FQGTGA. The V and J ends lost 5 bases and 2 bases respectively, with 26 bases between them. The CDR3 region is CASSPGDMFSGGATDTQYF. CDR3 sequence (DNA): TGTGCCAGCAGCCCTGGGGACATGTTTTCGGGCGGAGCCACAGATACGCAGTATTTT. Drawing the rest from reference TRBV7-3 and TRBJ2-3, the complete variable domain is GAGVSQTPSNKVTEKGKYVELRCDPISGHTALYWYRQSLGQGPEFLIYFQGTGAADDSGLPNDRFFAVRPEGSVSTLKIQRTERGDSAVYLCASSPGDMFSGGATDTQYFGPGTRLTVL.

The chain has TRBV27 and TRBJ1-2, with 7 bases identical to TRBD1. Unmatched junction bases numbered 3, after V lost 4 bases and J lost 7 bases. The germline CDR1 and CDR2 sequences are MNHEY and SMNVEV (reference sequence). The CDR3 consists of 12 residues. CDR3 nucleotide sequence: TGTGCCAGCAGTTCGGACAGGATTGGCTACACCTTC. This sequence encodes CASSSDRIGYTF.

This clone occurred once. The J gene is TRBJ2-7, the V gene TRBV2; TRBD2 matches 8 bases. The germline V gene encodes CDR1 SNHLY and CDR2 FYNNEI. V trimming: 4 bases; J trimming: 6 bases; junction bases outside the gene matches: 8. The CDR3 covers 14 residues. The CDR3 sequence: CASSATGGPVEQYF. The CDR3 DNA follows: TGTGCCAGCAGTGCCACGGGAGGGCCTGTCGAGCAGTACTTC.

The V and J genes are TRBV4-3 and TRBJ2-2; possibly TRBD2 for D (5 bases). The germline V gene encodes CDR1 LGHNA and CDR2 YSLEER. Trimming left V 2 bases short and J 3 bases short, with 13 bases between. This CDR3 contains 16 residues. The CDR3 DNA follows: TGCGCCAGCAGCCAACATCACGAGGGATACACCGGGGAGCTGTTTTTT. It is translated as CASSQHHEGYTGELFF.

CDR3 nucleotide sequence: TGCGCCAGCAGCTTCCGGGGGTACAGCCTAGATACGCAGTATTTT. It is translated as CASSFRGYSLDTQYF. The chain couples TRBV5-1 to TRBJ2-3; D is possibly TRBD2 (6 bases). V lost 2 bases and J 5 bases, leaving 15 bases between the germline ends. The germline V gene encodes CDR1 SGHRS and CDR2 YFSETQ. CDR3 length: 15 residues.

J is TRBJ1-1 and V is TRBV30; possible D gene TRBD1, 5 bases. The CDR3 loop spans 12 amino acids. V lost 7 bases, J lost 6 bases, and 15 bases lay in between. Per germline, CDR1 GTSNPN and CDR2 SVGIG (reference sequence). The CDR3 is CALIVGEAEAFF. For the CDR3, the DNA is TGTGCCTTGATAGTGGGGGAGGCTGAAGCTTTCTTT.

This chain uses TRBV6-1 with TRBJ2-7; 7 nucleotides match TRBD1. The CDR3 extends over 14 amino acids. Trimming cost V 7 bases and J 0 bases; bases outside gene matches: 6. Germline V gene data show CDR1 as MNHNS and CDR2 as SASEGT. In nucleotides, the CDR3 is TGTGCCAGCATAAAAGGGGACAGCTCCTACGAGCAGTACTTC. This gives the protein CASIKGDSSYEQYF.

J is TRBJ2-2 and V is TRBV30; 8 bases line up with TRBD2. CDR1 is GTSNPN, CDR2 SVGIG, per germline (reference sequence). This CDR3 spans 14 amino acids. V gave up 5 bases and J gave up 1 base; unmatched junction bases: 3. CDR3 sequence: CAWPREGNTGELFF. The CDR3, as DNA: TGTGCCTGGCCTCGGGAGGGGAACACCGGGGAGCTGTTTTTT.

This clone came up once. The CDR3: CASSLGSRAGWETQYF. The CDR3 coding sequence is TGTGCCAGCAGCTTAGGGTCCAGGGCGGGGTGGGAGACCCAGTACTTC. V is TRBV7-2 and J is TRBJ2-5; D perhaps matches TRBD2 (6 bases). Germline CDR1 is SGHTA and CDR2 is FQGNSA. The V end was cut by 1 base, the J end by 5 bases, with 17 bases between. The CDR3 totals 16 residues.

This clone was seen a single time. V gene TRBV5-1 combines with J gene TRBJ2-2; D is uncertain. The length of the CDR3 is 16 residues. Looked up from germline, CDR1 is SGHRS and CDR2 is YFSETQ. V lost 1 base to trimming and J lost 0 bases, with 10 bases between them. CDR3 in DNA: TGCGCCAGCAGCTTGCTCGACATCCCGAACACCGGGGAGCTGTTTTTT. As protein: CASSLLDIPNTGELFF.

The chain has TRBV10-3 and TRBJ2-5; possibly TRBD1 or TRBD2 for D (6 bases each). Trimming stripped 4 bases from V and 5 bases from J, with 11 bases between. Germline CDR1 reads ENHRY; CDR2 reads SYGVKD. This CDR3 contains 13 residues. The chain's CDR3 is CAISAGAGETQYF. DNA of the CDR3: TGTGCCATCAGTGCAGGGGCGGGGGAGACCCAGTACTTC.